This T cell receptor (beta chain) was captured in a study of cytomegalovirus exposure and HLA in healthy donors. Study summary: In a previous analysis, approximately 110 million unique TCR beta sequences were found from roughly 180 million T cells. Of a few hundred genotyped donors, roughly 86% clustered with self-reported Caucasian donors.

Comments on this clone: Its target is unknown.

With 60 Vbeta and 13 Jbeta primers, the PCR was carried out. Profiled with immunoSEQ multiplex PCR; TCRdb holds only in-frame clones, not every one. The profile covers under 110,000 clones, with approximately 71% appearing a single time and about 2.5% taken by the ten largest. Looked up from germline, CDR1 is LNHDA and CDR2 is SQIVND (reference sequence). The CDR3 runs to 15 residues. Trimming took 1 base from V and 3 from J, leaving 13 bases between them. General study findings and limits: Highest at DRB1 and lowest at HLA-C, TCR association rates differed among HLA loci in a later analysis.

Sequencing was performed on PBMCs. This TCR derives from a man aged 35-49 years in good health and CMV-seronegative. The chain employs TRBV19 and TRBJ2-7; tentatively, D is TRBD2 (6 bases). CDR3 in DNA: TGTGCCAGTAGTATAGCTGGAAGTAGCGGCTACGAGCAGTACTTC. Protein: CASSIAGSSGYEQYF.